This T cell receptor beta chain was sequenced for a study of T cell repertoires in cytomegalovirus infection. Study summary: TCR beta signatures that were public indicated CMV infection and matching HLA type.

Findings and limits, study-wide: HLA-C-restricted, CMV-specific TCR beta clonotypes were dominant ex vivo. Cumulative frequency of public TCR beta families picked out carriers of CMV plus the relevant HLA.

TCRdb reanalysed the reads using MiXCR and keeps one entry per CDR3 protein. The sample lists more than 150,000 distinct CDR3 sequences, about 20% seen once, with about 3% in the top ten. Worth noting for this clonotype: The antigen is undetermined. Just one base apart from a much larger clone, this may be a read error.

In germline, CDR1 is SGHVS, CDR2 FNYEAQ. V lost 5 bases to trimming and J lost 3 bases; unmatched junction nucleotides: 6. The CDR3 is made up of 15 amino acids. The rearrangement links TRBV7-6 to TRBJ1-3; 8 nucleotides match TRBD1. The material sequenced was PBMCs. This clonotype was obtained from a human donor in good health (CMV status not recorded). Some clones in this sample may be carry-over from other donors' samples. The CDR3 region is CASSPGTGHGNTIYF. CDR3 bases: TGTGCCAGCAGCCCCGGGACAGGCCATGGAAACACCATATATTTT.